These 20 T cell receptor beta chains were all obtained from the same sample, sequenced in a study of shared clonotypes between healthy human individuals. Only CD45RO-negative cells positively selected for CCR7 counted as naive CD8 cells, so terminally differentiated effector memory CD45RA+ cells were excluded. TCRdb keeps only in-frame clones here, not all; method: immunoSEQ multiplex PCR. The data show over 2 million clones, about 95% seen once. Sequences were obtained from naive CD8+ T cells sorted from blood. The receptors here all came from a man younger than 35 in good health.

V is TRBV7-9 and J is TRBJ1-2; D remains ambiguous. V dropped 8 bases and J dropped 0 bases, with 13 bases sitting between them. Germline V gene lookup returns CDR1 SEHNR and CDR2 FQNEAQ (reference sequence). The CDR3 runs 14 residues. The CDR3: CASGHSGANYGYTF. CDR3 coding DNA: TGTGCCAGCGGTCACAGCGGCGCTAACTATGGCTACACCTTC.

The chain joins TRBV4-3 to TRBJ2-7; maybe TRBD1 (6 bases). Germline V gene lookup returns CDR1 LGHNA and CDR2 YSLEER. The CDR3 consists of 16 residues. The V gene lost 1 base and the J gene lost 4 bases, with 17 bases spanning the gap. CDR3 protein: CASSQGPGVDGYEQYF. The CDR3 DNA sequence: TGCGCCAGCAGCCAAGGCCCAGGGGTGGATGGATACGAGCAGTACTTC.

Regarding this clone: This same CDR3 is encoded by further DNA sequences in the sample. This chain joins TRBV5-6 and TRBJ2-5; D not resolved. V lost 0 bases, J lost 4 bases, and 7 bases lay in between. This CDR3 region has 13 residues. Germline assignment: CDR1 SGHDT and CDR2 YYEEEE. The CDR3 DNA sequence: TGTGCCAGCAGCTTGGGGGGTGTAGAGACCCAGTACTTC. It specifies CASSLGGVETQYF.

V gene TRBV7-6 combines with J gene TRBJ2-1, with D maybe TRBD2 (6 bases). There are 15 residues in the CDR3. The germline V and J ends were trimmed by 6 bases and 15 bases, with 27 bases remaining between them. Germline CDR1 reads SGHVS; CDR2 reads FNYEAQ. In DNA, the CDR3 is TGTGCCAGCAGTTTCCCGGGGGATGGGCCGAGGGGTCTGTTCTTC. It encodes CASSFPGDGPRGLFF.

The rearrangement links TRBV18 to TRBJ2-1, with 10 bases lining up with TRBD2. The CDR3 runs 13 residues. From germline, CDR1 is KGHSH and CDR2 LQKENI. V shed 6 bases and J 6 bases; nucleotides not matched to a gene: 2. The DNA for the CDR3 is TGTGCCAGCTCCGGACTAGCGGTCAATGAGCAGTTCTTC. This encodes CASSGLAVNEQFF.

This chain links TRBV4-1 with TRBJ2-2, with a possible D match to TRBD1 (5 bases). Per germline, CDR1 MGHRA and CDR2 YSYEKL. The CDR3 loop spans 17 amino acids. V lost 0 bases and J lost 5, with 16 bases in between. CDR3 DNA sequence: TGCGCCAGCAGCCAAGACCCTACAGGCCTGGTTACCGGGGAGCTGTTTTTT. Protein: CASSQDPTGLVTGELFF.

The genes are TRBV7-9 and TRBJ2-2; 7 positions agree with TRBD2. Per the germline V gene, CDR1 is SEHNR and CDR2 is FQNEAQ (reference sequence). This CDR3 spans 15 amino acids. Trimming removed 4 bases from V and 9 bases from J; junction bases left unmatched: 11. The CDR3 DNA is TGTGCCAGCAGCTCGAGCGGGATCCCGACGAGGGAGCTGTTTTTT. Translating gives CASSSSGIPTRELFF.

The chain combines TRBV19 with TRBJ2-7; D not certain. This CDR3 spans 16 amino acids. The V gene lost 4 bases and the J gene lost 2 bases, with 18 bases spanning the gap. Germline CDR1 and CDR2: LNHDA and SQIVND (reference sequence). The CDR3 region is CASSTDIESKTYEQYF. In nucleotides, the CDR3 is TGTGCCAGTAGTACCGACATTGAATCGAAAACCTACGAGCAGTACTTC.

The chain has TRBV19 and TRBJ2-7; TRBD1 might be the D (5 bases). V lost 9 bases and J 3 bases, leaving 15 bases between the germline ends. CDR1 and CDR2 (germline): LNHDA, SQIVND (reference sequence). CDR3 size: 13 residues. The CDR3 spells CASSWGRDYEQYF. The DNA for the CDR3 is TGTGCCAGCTCCTGGGGCAGGGACTACGAGCAGTACTTC.

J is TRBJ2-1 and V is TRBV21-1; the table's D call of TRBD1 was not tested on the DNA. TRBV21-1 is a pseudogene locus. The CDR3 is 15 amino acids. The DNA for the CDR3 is TGTGCCAGCATCGCAAGGACAGGAAAGGACAATGAGCAGTTCTTC. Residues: CASIARTGKDNEQFF.

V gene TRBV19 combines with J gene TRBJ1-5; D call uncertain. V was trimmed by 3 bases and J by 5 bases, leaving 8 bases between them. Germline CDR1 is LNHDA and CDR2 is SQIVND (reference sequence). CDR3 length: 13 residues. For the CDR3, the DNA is TGTGCCAGTAGTATCAGTTCAGATCAGCCCCAGCATTTT. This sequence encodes CASSISSDQPQHF.

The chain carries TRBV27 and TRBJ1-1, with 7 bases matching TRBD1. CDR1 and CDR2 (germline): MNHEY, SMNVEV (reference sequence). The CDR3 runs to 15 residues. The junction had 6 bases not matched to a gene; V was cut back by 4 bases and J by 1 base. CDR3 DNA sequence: TGTGCCAGCAGTTCCCGGGACAGAGAGAACACTGAAGCTTTCTTT. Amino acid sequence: CASSSRDRENTEAFF.

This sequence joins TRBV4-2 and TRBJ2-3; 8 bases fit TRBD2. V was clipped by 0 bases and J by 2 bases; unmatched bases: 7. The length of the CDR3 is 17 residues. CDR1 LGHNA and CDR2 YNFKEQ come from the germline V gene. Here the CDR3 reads CASSQDPAGAITDTQYF. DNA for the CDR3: TGTGCCAGCAGCCAAGATCCAGCGGGGGCAATCACAGATACGCAGTATTTT.

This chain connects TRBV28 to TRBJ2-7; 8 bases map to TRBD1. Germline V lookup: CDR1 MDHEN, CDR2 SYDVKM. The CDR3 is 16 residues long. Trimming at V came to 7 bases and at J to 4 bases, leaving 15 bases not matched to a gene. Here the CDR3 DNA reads TGTGCCAGCAATGACCCGGACAGGGACCTTTGGTACGAGCAGTACTTC. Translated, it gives CASNDPDRDLWYEQYF.

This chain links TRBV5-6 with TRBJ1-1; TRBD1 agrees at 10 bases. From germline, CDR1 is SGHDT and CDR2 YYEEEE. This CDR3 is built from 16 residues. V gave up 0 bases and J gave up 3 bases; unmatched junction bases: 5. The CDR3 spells CASSLGPGTGDTEAFF. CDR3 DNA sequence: TGTGCCAGCAGCTTGGGCCCCGGGACAGGGGACACTGAAGCTTTCTTT.

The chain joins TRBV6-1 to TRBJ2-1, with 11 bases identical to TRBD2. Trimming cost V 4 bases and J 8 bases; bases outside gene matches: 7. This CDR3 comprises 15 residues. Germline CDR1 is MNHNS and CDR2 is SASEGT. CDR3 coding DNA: TGTGCCAGCAGTGGTAGCGGGAGGGCCTTGGATGAGCAGTTCTTC. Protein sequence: CASSGSGRALDEQFF.

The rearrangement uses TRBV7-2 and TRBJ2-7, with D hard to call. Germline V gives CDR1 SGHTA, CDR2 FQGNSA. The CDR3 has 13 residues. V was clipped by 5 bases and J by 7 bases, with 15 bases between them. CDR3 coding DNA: TGTGCCAGCAGCCCCTGGACGGTCCTGGAGCAGTACTTC. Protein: CASSPWTVLEQYF.

The CDR3 DNA is TGCGCCAGCAGCCTCCTAGCGGGGTTTAGCACAGATACGCAGTATTTT. Protein: CASSLLAGFSTDTQYF. This chain uses TRBV4-1 with TRBJ2-3, with 9 bases lining up with TRBD2. Trimming took 4 bases from V and 0 from J; bases not matched to a gene: 5. Per germline, CDR1 MGHRA and CDR2 YSYEKL. There are 16 residues in the CDR3.

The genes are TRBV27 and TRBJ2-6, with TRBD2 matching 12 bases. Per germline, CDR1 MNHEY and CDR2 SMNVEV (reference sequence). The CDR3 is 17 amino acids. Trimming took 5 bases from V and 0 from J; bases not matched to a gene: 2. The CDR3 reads CASSGTSGSSGANVLTF. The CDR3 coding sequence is TGTGCCAGCAGTGGGACTAGCGGGTCCTCTGGGGCCAACGTCCTGACTTTC.

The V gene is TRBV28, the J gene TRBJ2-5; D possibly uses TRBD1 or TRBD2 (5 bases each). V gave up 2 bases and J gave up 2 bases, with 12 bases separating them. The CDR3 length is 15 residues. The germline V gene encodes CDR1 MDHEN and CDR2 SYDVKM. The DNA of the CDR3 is TGTGCCAGCAGTTTAACCGTCTGGGGGCAAGAGACCCAGTACTTC. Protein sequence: CASSLTVWGQETQYF.